This T cell receptor beta chain came from a study of tumour-infiltrating T cells in Burkitt lymphoma. About the research overall: Productive clonality predicted overall and progression-free survival.

Repertoires were generated with immunoSEQ multiplex PCR, while TCRdb's copy carries only in-frame clones and drops some. The sample has about 5,600 clones; roughly a sixth are singletons. The sequence came from a human donor with diffuse large B-cell lymphoma. The specimen was tumor tissue.

CDR3 loop: CASSQDRAGGFYNEQFF. In DNA, the CDR3 is TGCGCCAGCAGCCAAGATAGGGCAGGGGGCTTCTACAATGAGCAGTTCTTC. The J gene is TRBJ2-1, the V gene TRBV4-1, with 8 nucleotides matching TRBD1. CDR1 and CDR2 (germline): MGHRA, YSYEKL. V shed 0 bases and J 3 bases; nucleotides not matched to a gene: 7. The CDR3 consists of 17 residues.